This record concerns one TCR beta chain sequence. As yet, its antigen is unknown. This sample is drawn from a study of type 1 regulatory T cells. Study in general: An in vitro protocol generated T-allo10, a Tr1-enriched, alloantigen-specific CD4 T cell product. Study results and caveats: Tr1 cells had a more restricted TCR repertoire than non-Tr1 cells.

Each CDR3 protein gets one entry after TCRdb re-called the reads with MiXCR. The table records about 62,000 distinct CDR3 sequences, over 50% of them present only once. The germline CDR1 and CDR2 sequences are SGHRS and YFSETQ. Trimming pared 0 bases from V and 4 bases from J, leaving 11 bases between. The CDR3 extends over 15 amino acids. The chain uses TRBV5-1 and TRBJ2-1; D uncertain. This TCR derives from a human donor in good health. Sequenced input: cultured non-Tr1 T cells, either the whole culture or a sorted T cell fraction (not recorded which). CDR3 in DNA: TGCGCCAGCAGCTTGGCCCCCGGCCATTACAATGAGCAGTTCTTC. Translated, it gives CASSLAPGHYNEQFF.